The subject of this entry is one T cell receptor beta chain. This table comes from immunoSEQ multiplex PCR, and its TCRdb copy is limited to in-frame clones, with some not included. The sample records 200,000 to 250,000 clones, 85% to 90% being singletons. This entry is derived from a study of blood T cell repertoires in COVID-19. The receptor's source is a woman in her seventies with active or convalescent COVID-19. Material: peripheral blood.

CDR3 residues: CASSLLGQAYGYTF. The CDR3 DNA reads as TGTGCCAGCAGCCTACTTGGACAGGCCTATGGCTACACCTTC. This rearrangement joins TRBV3-1 (or the pseudogene TRBV3-2) to TRBJ1-2; 7 nucleotides match TRBD1. The germline CDR1 and CDR2 sequences are LGHDT and YNNKEL (reference sequence). The J segment lost 4 bases and the V segment lost 4 bases, leaving 6 bases of the junction unmatched. The CDR3 consists of 14 residues.